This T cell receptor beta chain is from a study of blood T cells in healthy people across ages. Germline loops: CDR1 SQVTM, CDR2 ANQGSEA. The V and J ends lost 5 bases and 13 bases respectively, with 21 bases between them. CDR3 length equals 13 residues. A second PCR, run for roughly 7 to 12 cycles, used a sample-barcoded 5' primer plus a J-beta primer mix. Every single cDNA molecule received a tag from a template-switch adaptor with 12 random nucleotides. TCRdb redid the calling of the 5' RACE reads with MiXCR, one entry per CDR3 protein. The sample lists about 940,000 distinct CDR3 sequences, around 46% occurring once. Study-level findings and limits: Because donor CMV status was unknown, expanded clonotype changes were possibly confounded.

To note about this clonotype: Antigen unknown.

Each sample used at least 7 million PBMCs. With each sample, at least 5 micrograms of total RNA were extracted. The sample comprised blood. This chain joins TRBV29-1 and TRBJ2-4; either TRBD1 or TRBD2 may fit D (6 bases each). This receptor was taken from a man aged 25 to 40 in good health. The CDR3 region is CSVLGGRENEQYF. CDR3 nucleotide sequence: TGCAGCGTTTTAGGGGGGCGCGAGAATGAGCAGTACTTC.